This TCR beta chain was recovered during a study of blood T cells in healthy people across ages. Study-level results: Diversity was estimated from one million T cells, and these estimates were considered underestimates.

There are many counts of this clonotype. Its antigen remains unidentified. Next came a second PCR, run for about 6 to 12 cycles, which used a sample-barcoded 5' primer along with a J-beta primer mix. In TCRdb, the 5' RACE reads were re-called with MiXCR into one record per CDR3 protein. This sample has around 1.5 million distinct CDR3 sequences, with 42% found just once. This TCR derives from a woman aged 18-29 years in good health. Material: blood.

The CDR3 coding sequence is TGCGCCAGCAGTTTGATAGACAGGGCCTATGGCTACACCTTC. This gives the protein CASSLIDRAYGYTF. The chain uses TRBV5-1 and TRBJ1-2; TRBD1 matches 7 bases. This CDR3 is built from 14 residues. Germline V gene lookup returns CDR1 SGHRS and CDR2 YFSETQ. The V gene end was trimmed by 5 bases and the J gene end by 4 bases; junction bases not matched to a gene: 8.